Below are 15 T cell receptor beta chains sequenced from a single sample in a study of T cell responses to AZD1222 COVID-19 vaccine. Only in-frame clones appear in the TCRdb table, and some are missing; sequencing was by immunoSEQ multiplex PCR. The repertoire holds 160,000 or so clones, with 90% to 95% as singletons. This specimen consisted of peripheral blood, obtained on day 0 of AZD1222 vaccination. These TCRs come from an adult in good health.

CDR3 amino acids: CASSSSARGFAGELFF. As DNA, the CDR3 is TGTGCCAGCAGCTCATCCGCCAGGGGTTTCGCCGGGGAGCTGTTTTTT. The chain combines TRBV11-3 with TRBJ2-2; the D gene is possibly TRBD1 (6 bases). Trimming pared 4 bases from V and 6 bases from J, leaving 18 bases between. The length of the CDR3 is 16 residues. Germline V gene sequence: CDR1 SGHNT, CDR2 YENEEA.

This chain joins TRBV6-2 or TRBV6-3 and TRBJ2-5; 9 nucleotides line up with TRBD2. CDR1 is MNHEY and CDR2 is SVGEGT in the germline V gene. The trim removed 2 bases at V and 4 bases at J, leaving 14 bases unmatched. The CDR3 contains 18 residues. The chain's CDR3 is CASSYPLASGTRGETQYF. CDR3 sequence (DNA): TGTGCCAGCAGTTACCCCCTGGCTAGCGGGACGAGAGGAGAGACCCAGTACTTC.

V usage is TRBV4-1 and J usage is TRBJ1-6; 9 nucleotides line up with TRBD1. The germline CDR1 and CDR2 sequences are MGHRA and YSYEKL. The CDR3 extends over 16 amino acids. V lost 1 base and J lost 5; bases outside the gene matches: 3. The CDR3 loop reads CASSQVRDRDNSPLHF. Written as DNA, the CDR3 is TGCGCCAGCAGCCAAGTACGGGACAGGGATAATTCACCCCTCCACTTT.

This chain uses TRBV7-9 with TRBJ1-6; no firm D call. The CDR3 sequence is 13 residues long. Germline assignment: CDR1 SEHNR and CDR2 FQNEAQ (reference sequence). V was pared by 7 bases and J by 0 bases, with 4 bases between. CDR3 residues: CASKSSYNSPLHF. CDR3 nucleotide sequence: TGTGCCAGCAAAAGCTCCTATAATTCACCCCTCCACTTT. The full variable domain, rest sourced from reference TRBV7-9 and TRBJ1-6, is DTGVSQNPRHKITKRGQNVTFRCDPISEHNRLYWYRQTLGQGPEFLTYFQNEAQLEKSRLLSDRFSAERPKGSFSTLEIQRTEQGDSAMYLCASKSSYNSPLHFGNGTRLTVT.

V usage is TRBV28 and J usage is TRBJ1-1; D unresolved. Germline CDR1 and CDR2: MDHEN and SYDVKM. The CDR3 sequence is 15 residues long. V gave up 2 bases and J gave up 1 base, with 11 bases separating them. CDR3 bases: TGTGCCAGCAGTTTACGAGGGCACGGGAACACTGAAGCTTTCTTT. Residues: CASSLRGHGNTEAFF.

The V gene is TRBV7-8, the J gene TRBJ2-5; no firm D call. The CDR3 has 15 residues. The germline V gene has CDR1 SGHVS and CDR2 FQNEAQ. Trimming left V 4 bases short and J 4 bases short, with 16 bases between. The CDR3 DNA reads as TGTGCCAGCAGCTCGCTGAGACCGCACGGAGAGACCCAGTACTTC. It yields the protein CASSSLRPHGETQYF. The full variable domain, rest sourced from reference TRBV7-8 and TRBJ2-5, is GAGVSQSPRYKVAKRGQDVALRCDPISGHVSLFWYQQALGQGPEFLTYFQNEAQLDKSGLPSDRFFAERPEGSVSTLKIQRTQQEDSAVYLCASSSLRPHGETQYFGPGTRLLVL.

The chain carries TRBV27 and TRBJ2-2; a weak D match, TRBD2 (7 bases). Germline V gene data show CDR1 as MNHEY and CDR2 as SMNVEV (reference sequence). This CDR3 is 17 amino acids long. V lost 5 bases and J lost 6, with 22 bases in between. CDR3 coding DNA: TGTGCCAGCAGTCAACTCACAGGGAGGGGAACCCCCGGGGAGCTGTTTTTT. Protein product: CASSQLTGRGTPGELFF.

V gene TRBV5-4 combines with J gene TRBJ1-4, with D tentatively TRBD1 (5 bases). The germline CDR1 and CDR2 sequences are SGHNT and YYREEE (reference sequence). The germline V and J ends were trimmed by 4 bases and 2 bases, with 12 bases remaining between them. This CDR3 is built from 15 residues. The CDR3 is CASSRTSGTNEKLFF. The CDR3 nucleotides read TGTGCCAGCAGCCGAACTTCAGGGACTAATGAAAAACTGTTTTTT.

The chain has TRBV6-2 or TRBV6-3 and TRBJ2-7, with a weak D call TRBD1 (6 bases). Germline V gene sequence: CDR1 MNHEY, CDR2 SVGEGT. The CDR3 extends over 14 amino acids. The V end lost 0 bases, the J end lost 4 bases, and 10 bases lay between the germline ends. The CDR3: CASSYSSDRYEQYF. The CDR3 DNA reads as TGTGCCAGCAGTTACTCGTCGGACAGATACGAGCAGTACTTC.

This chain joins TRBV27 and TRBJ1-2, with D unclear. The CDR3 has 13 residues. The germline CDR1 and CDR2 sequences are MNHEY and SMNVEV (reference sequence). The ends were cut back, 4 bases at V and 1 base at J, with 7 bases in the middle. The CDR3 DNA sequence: TGTGCCAGCAGTTCCGGAAATAACTATGGCTACACCTTC. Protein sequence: CASSSGNNYGYTF.

CDR3 coding DNA: TGTGCCAGCAGTTTATGGGCTAGCGGGAGGTCCTCTGGGGCCAACGTCCTGACTTTC. Translation: CASSLWASGRSSGANVLTF. This chain connects TRBV28 to TRBJ2-6, with 11 bases that match TRBD2. Germline V lookup: CDR1 MDHEN, CDR2 SYDVKM. This CDR3 comprises 19 residues. V was clipped by 0 bases and J by 0 bases; unmatched bases: 4.

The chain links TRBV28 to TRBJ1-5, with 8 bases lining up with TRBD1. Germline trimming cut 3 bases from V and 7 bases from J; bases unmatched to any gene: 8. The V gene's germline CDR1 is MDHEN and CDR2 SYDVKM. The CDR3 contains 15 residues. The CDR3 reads CASSFLQGGRQPQHF. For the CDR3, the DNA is TGTGCCAGCAGTTTCTTACAGGGGGGCAGGCAGCCCCAGCATTTT.

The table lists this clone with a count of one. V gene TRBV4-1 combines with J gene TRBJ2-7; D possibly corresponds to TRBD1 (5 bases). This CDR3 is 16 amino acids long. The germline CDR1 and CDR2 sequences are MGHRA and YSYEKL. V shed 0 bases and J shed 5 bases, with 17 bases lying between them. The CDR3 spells CASSQESQEIGHEQYF. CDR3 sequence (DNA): TGCGCCAGCAGCCAAGAATCACAGGAAATCGGGCACGAGCAGTACTTC.

For the CDR3, the DNA is TGTGCCAGCTCACTACGGACTAGCGGGAGGGACACCGGGGAGCTGTTTTTT. It yields the protein CASSLRTSGRDTGELFF. The rearrangement uses TRBV18 and TRBJ2-2; 15 nucleotides match TRBD2. Germline CDR1 and CDR2: KGHSH and LQKENI. The CDR3 consists of 17 residues. J gave up 3 bases and V 4 bases, and 3 bases lay outside the gene matches.

CDR3 residues: CASSNFPTNYGYTF. DNA of the CDR3: TGTGCCAGCAGTAACTTCCCCACTAACTATGGCTACACCTTC. The chain couples TRBV6-5 to TRBJ1-2; D is uncertain. Germline V gives CDR1 MNHEY, CDR2 SVGAGI. The CDR3 has 14 residues. Trimming took off 5 bases at V and 0 bases at J, with 10 bases between the two ends.